The 18 T cell receptor beta chains below all came from one sample that was sequenced in a study of blood T cell repertoires in COVID-19. Profiled with immunoSEQ multiplex PCR; TCRdb holds only in-frame clones, not every one. The repertoire holds under 400,000 clones, with 70% to 90% as singletons. The specimen was PBMCs or T cells enriched from blood (not recorded which). Every receptor here comes from a middle-aged man in a cohort exposed to, infected with or recovered from COVID-19 (not recorded which).

This chain connects TRBV5-1 to TRBJ2-7; 16 positions agree with TRBD2. The junction had 6 bases not matched to a gene; V was cut back by 4 bases and J by 2 bases. Per germline, CDR1 SGHRS and CDR2 YFSETQ. The CDR3 covers 17 residues. The CDR3 DNA reads TGCGCCAGCAGCCGGGGGACTAGCGGGAGGGCCCCCTACGAGCAGTACTTC. Protein sequence: CASSRGTSGRAPYEQYF.

The chain recombines TRBV3-1 (or the pseudogene TRBV3-2) with TRBJ2-1; tentative D call: TRBD2 (6 bases). Trimming shortened V by 4 bases and J by 9 bases, and 19 bases separated the two germline ends. Per the germline V gene, CDR1 is LGHDT and CDR2 is YNNKEL (reference sequence). The CDR3 extends over 15 amino acids. The CDR3 region is CASSPRRERAGEQFF. DNA of the CDR3: TGTGCCAGCAGCCCTAGGAGGGAGCGGGCGGGTGAGCAGTTCTTC.

The chain employs TRBV6-1 and TRBJ2-7; TRBD2 matches at 10 bases. The CDR3 is 15 amino acids. Germline lookup yields CDR1 MNHNS and CDR2 SASEGT. J lost 4 bases, V lost 1 base, and 4 bases had no gene match. CDR3 DNA sequence: TGTGCCAGCAGTGAAGTGCCTAGCGGGAGTTACGAGCAGTACTTC. Translating it yields CASSEVPSGSYEQYF.

The CDR3 bases are TGCGCCAGCAGCTTGTTCACAGGGGGTACTTCACCCCTCCACTTT. Protein product: CASSLFTGGTSPLHF. This chain joins TRBV5-1 and TRBJ1-6, with TRBD1 matching over 8 bases. V lost 1 base to trimming and J lost 9 bases; unmatched junction nucleotides: 6. In germline, CDR1 is SGHRS, CDR2 YFSETQ. The CDR3 runs to 15 residues.

V usage is TRBV5-1 and J usage is TRBJ2-3; the match to TRBD2 covers 11 bases. CDR3 length: 17 amino acids. From germline, CDR1 is SGHRS and CDR2 YFSETQ. The J segment lost 0 bases and the V segment lost 4 bases, leaving 7 bases of the junction unmatched. The DNA for the CDR3 is TGCGCCAGCAGCCCCGCCGGGACTAGCGGTAGCACAGATACGCAGTATTTT. Its translation: CASSPAGTSGSTDTQYF. The entire variable domain, with the rest obtained from reference TRBV5-1 and TRBJ2-3, is as follows: KAGVTQTPRYLIKTRGQQVTLSCSPISGHRSVSWYQQTPGQGLQFLFEYFSETQRNKGNFPGRFSGRQFSNSRSEMNVSTLELGDSALYLCASSPAGTSGSTDTQYFGPGTRLTVL.

The J gene is TRBJ1-4, the V gene TRBV27, with TRBD1 identical over 8 bases. Germline trimming cut 5 bases from V and 8 bases from J; bases unmatched to any gene: 10. CDR1 MNHEY and CDR2 SMNVEV come from the germline V gene (reference sequence). This CDR3 is 15 amino acids long. CDR3 amino acids: CASSRDRGFGEKLFF. CDR3 coding DNA: TGTGCCAGCAGTAGAGACAGGGGATTCGGGGAAAAACTGTTTTTT.

In this sample, this clone turned up once. V is TRBV5-1 and J is TRBJ2-2; TRBD2 matches at 10 bases. CDR1 SGHRS and CDR2 YFSETQ come from the germline V gene. The CDR3 totals 16 residues. V trimming: 0 bases; J trimming: 5 bases; junction bases outside the gene matches: 4. Here the CDR3 DNA reads TGCGCCAGCAGCTTGGGTTCTAGCGGGAGTACCGGGGAGCTGTTTTTT. Translating gives CASSLGSSGSTGELFF.

This CDR3 reads CASSYGRSLGTEAFF. The DNA of the CDR3 is TGTGCCAGCAGTTATGGTCGGAGTTTGGGCACTGAAGCTTTCTTT. J is TRBJ1-1 and V is TRBV6-5; unclear D gene. Germline loops: CDR1 MNHEY, CDR2 SVGAGI. The CDR3 covers 15 residues. V was pared by 3 bases and J by 4 bases, with 15 bases between.

The chain joins TRBV24-1 to TRBJ2-3, with 7 bases that match TRBD2. V was clipped by 9 bases and J by 5 bases; unmatched bases: 7. This CDR3 is built from 13 residues. Per germline, CDR1 KGHDR and CDR2 SFDVKD. As DNA, the CDR3 is TGTGCCACCGGAAGCGGGACGGGAGATACGCAGTATTTT. Its translation is CATGSGTGDTQYF.

The table lists this clone with a count of one. The chain joins TRBV19 to TRBJ2-2, with a tentative D call TRBD2 (6 bases). The CDR3 spans 13 residues. CDR1 and CDR2 (germline): LNHDA, SQIVND (reference sequence). The V and J ends lost 8 bases and 6 bases respectively, with 13 bases between them. The CDR3 DNA follows: TGTGCCAGTTCCGGGACTGCGGCCGGGGAGCTGTTTTTT. Its translation is CASSGTAAGELFF.

The V call is TRBV3-1 (or the pseudogene TRBV3-2), the J call TRBJ2-2; 11 bases map to TRBD1. J lost 6 bases, V lost 10 bases, and 4 bases had no gene match. CDR3 length equals 13 residues. CDR1 and CDR2 from the germline V gene are LGHDT and YNNKEL (reference sequence). The CDR3 loop is CATRDRGAGELFF. The CDR3 coding sequence is TGTGCCACGAGGGACAGGGGGGCCGGGGAGCTGTTTTTT.

The chain employs TRBV5-1 and TRBJ1-1, with D perhaps matching TRBD1 (5 bases). Trimming removed 0 bases at V and 4 bases at J, with 16 bases between. This CDR3 comprises 16 residues. Germline loops: CDR1 SGHRS, CDR2 YFSETQ. CDR3 sequence (DNA): TGCGCCAGCAGCTTGGTAACAGGTGGGATGGCCACTGAAGCTTTCTTT. Translation gives CASSLVTGGMATEAFF.

V gene TRBV29-1 combines with J gene TRBJ2-3; 10 bases are shared with TRBD1. This CDR3 is 16 amino acids long. CDR1 SQVTM and CDR2 ANQGSEA come from the germline V gene. V lost 1 base to trimming and J lost 6 bases; unmatched junction nucleotides: 10. CDR3 protein: CSVEVLGDRGSDTQYF. CDR3 DNA: TGCAGCGTTGAAGTTTTAGGGGACAGGGGTTCGGATACGCAGTATTTT.

The chain uses TRBV5-4 and TRBJ2-5; tentative D call: TRBD2 (6 bases). The CDR3 has 13 residues. V was clipped by 2 bases and J by 5 bases, with 10 bases between them. Germline V gene sequence: CDR1 SGHNT, CDR2 YYREEE (reference sequence). Here the CDR3 DNA reads TGTGCCAGCAGCTTACCGGGAGACGAGACCCAGTACTTC. It is translated as CASSLPGDETQYF.

V and J are TRBV5-8 and TRBJ2-1, with TRBD1 matching over 8 bases. This CDR3 has 14 residues. Germline V gene data show CDR1 as SGHTS and CDR2 as YDEGEE. The V gene end was trimmed by 4 bases and the J gene end by 4 bases; junction bases not matched to a gene: 4. The CDR3 loop reads CASSRGQVYNEQFF. DNA for the CDR3: TGTGCCAGCAGCAGGGGACAGGTATACAATGAGCAGTTCTTC.

The chain combines TRBV28 with TRBJ1-2; 7 bases match TRBD1. CDR3 size: 17 residues. V lost 4 bases, J lost 3 bases, and 14 bases stayed unmatched. Per the germline V gene, CDR1 is MDHEN and CDR2 is SYDVKM. The CDR3 spells CASSSPEGARVDYGYTF. As DNA, the CDR3 is TGTGCCAGCAGTTCGCCGGAGGGGGCTCGGGTGGACTATGGCTACACCTTC.

The table lists this clone with a count of one. This sequence joins TRBV20-1 and TRBJ1-4; D unresolved. Trimming pared 3 bases from V and 7 bases from J, leaving 6 bases between. This CDR3 contains 11 residues. Germline assignment: CDR1 DFQATT and CDR2 SNEGSKA (reference sequence). This chain's CDR3 is CSASFFEKLFF. Written as DNA, the CDR3 is TGCAGTGCTAGCTTTTTTGAAAAACTGTTTTTT.

The V call is TRBV7-9, the J call TRBJ2-2; 10 bases line up with TRBD1. The CDR3 extends over 16 amino acids. Unmatched junction bases numbered 3, after V lost 2 bases and J lost 3 bases. CDR1 SEHNR and CDR2 FQNEAQ come from the germline V gene (reference sequence). DNA for the CDR3: TGTGCCAGCAGCTTAACCGGGACAGGGGACACCGGGGAGCTGTTTTTT. Encoded protein: CASSLTGTGDTGELFF.